This T cell receptor (beta chain) was identified in a study of cytomegalovirus exposure and HLA in healthy donors. The ends were cut back, 6 bases at V and 6 bases at J, with 18 bases in the middle. This CDR3 spans 15 amino acids. Germline lookup yields CDR1 SGHTA and CDR2 FQGNSA. Vbeta (60) and Jbeta (13) primers were used in the PCR. The method was immunoSEQ multiplex PCR; TCRdb's version includes in-frame clones alone and lacks a portion of them. Found here are under 150,000 clones, 65% to 90% of them singletons; the top ten hold about 0.7%. This sequence joins TRBV7-2 and TRBJ1-5, with D unresolved. The sequence was obtained from a man aged 18 to 35 in good health and CMV-seronegative. The sample consisted of PBMCs. The CDR3 coding sequence is TGTGCCAGCAGGCCCCGGGAGGGTTTGGGTCAGCCCCAGCATTTT. It translates to CASRPREGLGQPQHF.